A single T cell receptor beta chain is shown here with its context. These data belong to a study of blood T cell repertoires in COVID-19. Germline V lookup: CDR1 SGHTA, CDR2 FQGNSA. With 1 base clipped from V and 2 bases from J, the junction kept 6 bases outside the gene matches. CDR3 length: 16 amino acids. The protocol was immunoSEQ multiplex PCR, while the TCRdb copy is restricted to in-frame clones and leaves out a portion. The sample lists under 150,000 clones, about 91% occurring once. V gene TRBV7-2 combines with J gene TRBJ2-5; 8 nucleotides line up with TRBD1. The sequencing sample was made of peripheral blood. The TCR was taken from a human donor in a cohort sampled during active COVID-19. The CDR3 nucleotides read TGTGCCAGCAGCTTAGTATCCAGGGGGCAGCAAGAGACCCAGTACTTC. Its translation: CASSLVSRGQQETQYF.